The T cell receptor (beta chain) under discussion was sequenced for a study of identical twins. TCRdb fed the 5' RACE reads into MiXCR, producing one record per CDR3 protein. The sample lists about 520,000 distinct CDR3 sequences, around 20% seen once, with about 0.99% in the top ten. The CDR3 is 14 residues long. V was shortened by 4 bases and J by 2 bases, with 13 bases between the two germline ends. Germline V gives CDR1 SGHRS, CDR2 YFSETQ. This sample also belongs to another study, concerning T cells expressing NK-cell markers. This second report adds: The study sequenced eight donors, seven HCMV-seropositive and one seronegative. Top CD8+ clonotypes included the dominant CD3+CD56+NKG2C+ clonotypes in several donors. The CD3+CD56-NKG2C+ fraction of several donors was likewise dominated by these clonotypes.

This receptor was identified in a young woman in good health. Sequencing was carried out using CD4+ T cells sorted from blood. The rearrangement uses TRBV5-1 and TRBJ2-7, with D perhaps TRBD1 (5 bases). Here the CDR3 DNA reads TGCGCCAGCAGCCCCAGGGTTGGAGCCTACGAGCAGTACTTC. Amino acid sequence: CASSPRVGAYEQYF.